The clone carrying this T cell receptor beta chain has just a few counts. V lost 4 bases, J lost 8 bases, and 14 bases lay in between. This CDR3 is 13 amino acids long. CDR1 and CDR2 (germline): MNHNY, SVGAGI (reference sequence). It was with unique molecular identifiers that the TCRbeta library was prepared. Via MiXCR, TCRdb re-called the PCR reads, giving one row per CDR3 protein. Among about 540,000 distinct CDR3 sequences listed, about 18% were seen once. This sample is part of a study of T-cell reconstitution after alpha-beta-depleted transplantation in children. The rearrangement uses TRBV6-6 and TRBJ1-2; D is uncertain. The sequencing here drew on PBMCs from the stem cell graft donor, taken from the stem cell graft. The receptor comes from a human donor who donated a stem cell graft to a child with acute lymphoblastic leukemia. The CDR3 DNA reads as TGTGCCAGCAGTTCTGACACCACCGGCGGCTACACCTTC. Translation: CASSSDTTGGYTF.